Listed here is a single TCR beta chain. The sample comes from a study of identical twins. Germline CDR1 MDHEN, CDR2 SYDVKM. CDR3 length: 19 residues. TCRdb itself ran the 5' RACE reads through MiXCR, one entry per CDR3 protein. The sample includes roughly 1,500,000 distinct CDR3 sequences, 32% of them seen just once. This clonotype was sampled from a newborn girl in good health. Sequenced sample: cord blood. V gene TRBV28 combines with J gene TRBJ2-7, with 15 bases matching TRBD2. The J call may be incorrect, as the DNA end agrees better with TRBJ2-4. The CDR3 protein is CASSWTSGRAARAKNIQYF. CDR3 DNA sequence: TGTGCCAGCAGTTGGACTAGCGGGAGGGCCGCCAGGGCCAAAAACATTCAGTACTTC.